This T cell receptor (beta chain) was sequenced during a study of HIV-infected patients and healthy controls. This clonotype was found many times. Reverse transcription used 450 to 550 ng RNA and constant-region primers for alpha and beta. Using multiplexing indices, alpha and beta chain libraries were generated apart by chain-specific third strand synthesis. TCRdb reprocessed the 5' RACE reads with MiXCR, giving one entry per CDR3 protein. The sample lists tens of thousands of distinct CDR3 sequences, under 9% occurring once. CDR3 size: 13 residues. V lost 0 bases to trimming and J lost 2 bases, with 5 bases between them. From germline, CDR1 is SGHNT and CDR2 YYREEE (reference sequence). No cell fractionation was done, so the repertoire covers all unsorted peripheral blood T cells.

The sequence came from an adult in good health. The sequenced material came from blood. The J gene is TRBJ1-1, the V gene TRBV5-4; D is ambiguous. Here the CDR3 DNA reads TGTGCCAGCAGCTTGGTTCCCAACACTGAAGCTTTCTTT. It translates to CASSLVPNTEAFF. Together with reference TRBV5-4 and TRBJ1-1, the CDR3 gives the full variable domain: ETGVTQSPTHLIKTRGQQVTLRCSSQSGHNTVSWYQQALGQGPQFIFQYYREEENGRGNFPPRFSGLQFPNYSSELNVNALELDDSALYLCASSLVPNTEAFFGQGTRLTVV.